The clone carrying this T cell receptor (beta chain) was seen many times. Its specificity is not known. The CDR3 has 15 residues. Trimming stripped 4 bases from V and 0 bases from J, with 12 bases between. Germline CDR1 is SGHNT and CDR2 is YYREEE (reference sequence). Time point noted: newly diagnosed GD, antithyroid drugs for less than 3 months. Following extraction of RNA from PBMCs, that RNA was used to make the TCR library. The source of the sample is a study of regulatory T cells in long-lasting Graves disease. According to the study, TCR beta libraries were built with iRepertoire HTBI primers and CDR3-region Arm-PCR. TCRdb analysed the multiplex PCR reads with MiXCR anew, one entry per CDR3 protein. The sample yields roughly 430,000 distinct CDR3 sequences, about 16% seen once. General observations from the study: Sample size, which was small, may have reduced accuracy.

The same data also went into a second study, on T cells in Graves' hyperthyroidism and ophthalmopathy.

The rearrangement joins TRBV5-4 to TRBJ2-3; D uncertain. The sequences come from peripheral blood mononuclear cells (PBMCs), collected at new diagnosis, from a patient treated with antithyroid drugs. This receptor was obtained from a woman in her twenties or thirties with Graves disease. The CDR3 region has the DNA TGTGCCAGCAGCCCGACCCTGGGGAGCACAGATACGCAGTATTTT. Its protein product is CASSPTLGSTDTQYF.